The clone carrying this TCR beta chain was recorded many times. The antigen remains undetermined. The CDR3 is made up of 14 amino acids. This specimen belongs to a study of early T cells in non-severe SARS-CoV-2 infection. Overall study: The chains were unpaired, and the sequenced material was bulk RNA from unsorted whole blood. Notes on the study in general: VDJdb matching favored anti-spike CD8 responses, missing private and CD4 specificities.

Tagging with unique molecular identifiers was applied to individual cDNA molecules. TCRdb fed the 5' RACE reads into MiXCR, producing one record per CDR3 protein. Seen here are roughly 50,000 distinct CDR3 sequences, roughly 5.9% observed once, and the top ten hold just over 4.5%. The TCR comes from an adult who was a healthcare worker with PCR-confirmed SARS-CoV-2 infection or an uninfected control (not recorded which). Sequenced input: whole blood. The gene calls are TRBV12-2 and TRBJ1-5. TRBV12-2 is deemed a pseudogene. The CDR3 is CASRLAAANQPQHF. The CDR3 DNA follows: TGTGCAAGTCGCTTAGCTGCAGCAAATCAGCCCCAGCATTTT.